The rows below give T cell receptor beta chains drawn from one sample of a study of T cell changes during pregnancy in multiple sclerosis. Some clones are missing from TCRdb's copy, which holds only in-frame ones; the method was immunoSEQ multiplex PCR. Of approximately 40,000 clones listed, 92% are singletons. The sample here was CD8+ T cells from peripheral blood mononuclear cells, taken in the third trimester of pregnancy. These receptors all come from a female donor with multiple sclerosis, enrolled in a pregnancy study. CDR3s include the opening cysteine and the closing phenylalanine or tryptophan. D genes are given only for firm matches. For some rows the clone size is stated as once, few or many, or as a class when expanded; others skip it.

clone size: -; V gene: TRBV30; D gene: TRBD1; J gene: TRBJ2-1; CDR3 DNA: TGTGCCTGGACTGGGACAGGGGGTTACAATGAGCAGTTCTTC; CDR3 protein: CAWTGTGGYNEQFF
clone size: -; V gene: TRBV9; D gene: TRBD1; J gene: TRBJ2-7; CDR3 DNA: TGTGCCAGCAGCGGGGGACAGGGTATGGAGCAGTACTTC; CDR3 protein: CASSGGQGMEQYF
clone size: once; V gene: TRBV2; D gene: TRBD1; J gene: TRBJ1-1; CDR3 DNA: TGTGCCAGCAGGGACAGGGGGAACACTGAAGCTTTCTTT; CDR3 protein: CASRDRGNTEAFF
clone size: -; V gene: TRBV29-1; D gene: TRBD1; J gene: TRBJ2-5; CDR3 DNA: TGCAGCGCCGAGGGACAGGGAGAGACCCAGTACTTC; CDR3 protein: CSAEGQGETQYF
clone size: few; V gene: TRBV4-3; D gene: -; J gene: TRBJ1-2; CDR3 DNA: TGCGCCAGCAGTCCCGCCCGGGGGGGGCAATCGAGAGGCTACACCTTC; CDR3 protein: CASSPARGGQSRGYTF
clone size: -; V gene: TRBV9; D gene: -; J gene: TRBJ1-2; CDR3 DNA: TGTGCCAGCAGCGCACGGGAGAGAACTCGCAAAAACTATGGCTACACCTTC; CDR3 protein: CASSARERTRKNYGYTF
clone size: -; V gene: TRBV4-3; D gene: -; J gene: TRBJ2-1; CDR3 DNA: TGCGCCAGCAGCCAAGATGGGGCTAGCGTAGAGCAGTTCTTC; CDR3 protein: CASSQDGASVEQFF
clone size: -; V gene: TRBV7-9; D gene: TRBD2; J gene: TRBJ2-7; CDR3 DNA: TGTGCCAGCAGCTTATGGGAGGGCTCCTACGAGCAGTACTTC; CDR3 protein: CASSLWEGSYEQYF
clone size: -; V gene: TRBV4-2; D gene: -; J gene: TRBJ2-6; CDR3 DNA: TGTGCCAGCAGCCTAGTGACGGGGGCTGGGGCCAACGTCCTGACTTTC; CDR3 protein: CASSLVTGAGANVLTF
clone size: -; V gene: TRBV15; D gene: -; J gene: TRBJ1-1; CDR3 DNA: TGTGCCACCAGCAGAGGCCCCCTAATAACAGGAAACACTGAAGCTTTCTTT; CDR3 protein: CATSRGPLITGNTEAFF
clone size: -; V gene: TRBV4-2; D gene: -; J gene: TRBJ2-7; CDR3 DNA: TGTGCCAGCAGCCAAGAATGGGGGCCCTACGAGCAGTACTTC; CDR3 protein: CASSQEWGPYEQYF
clone size: -; V gene: TRBV2; D gene: -; J gene: TRBJ2-1; CDR3 DNA: TGTGCCAGCAGTGAAGACAGGGAGAATGAGCAGTTCTTC; CDR3 protein: CASSEDRENEQFF
clone size: -; V gene: TRBV6-5; D gene: -; J gene: TRBJ2-7; CDR3 DNA: TGTGCCAGCAGTTATTCGGACATGTTCTACGAGCAGTACTTC; CDR3 protein: CASSYSDMFYEQYF
clone size: -; V gene: TRBV7-3; D gene: TRBD1; J gene: TRBJ2-7; CDR3 DNA: TGTGCCAGCAGAGCCTTACCGGGACAGAACTACGAGCAGTACTTC; CDR3 protein: CASRALPGQNYEQYF
clone size: -; V gene: TRBV27; D gene: -; J gene: TRBJ2-2; CDR3 DNA: TGTGCCAGCAGTTTAGCGGGGTCCGGGGAGCTGTTTTTT; CDR3 protein: CASSLAGSGELFF
clone size: -; V gene: TRBV19; D gene: -; J gene: TRBJ1-5; CDR3 DNA: TGTGCCAGTAGTATAGGGACCACAGGGATTGAGCAGCCCCAGCATTTT; CDR3 protein: CASSIGTTGIEQPQHF
clone size: -; V gene: TRBV2; D gene: -; J gene: TRBJ2-7; CDR3 DNA: TGTGCCAGCAGTGAAGCTGCAGGGTACTACGAGCAGTACTTC; CDR3 protein: CASSEAAGYYEQYF
clone size: -; V gene: TRBV6-5; D gene: -; J gene: TRBJ2-7; CDR3 DNA: TGTGCCAGCAGTTACTCCGCGGGGAACGAGCAGTACTTC; CDR3 protein: CASSYSAGNEQYF
clone size: -; V gene: TRBV10-3; D gene: -; J gene: TRBJ1-1; CDR3 DNA: TGTGCCATCAGTGAGTCTACAGGTATGAACACTGAAGCTTTCTTT; CDR3 protein: CAISESTGMNTEAFF
clone size: -; V gene: TRBV7-9; D gene: -; J gene: TRBJ2-5; CDR3 DNA: TGTGCCAGCAGCCCCCCAGGGGTCTGGGAGACCCAGTACTTC; CDR3 protein: CASSPPGVWETQYF
clone size: -; V gene: TRBV11-2; D gene: TRBD1; J gene: TRBJ2-5; CDR3 DNA: TGTGCCAGCACCACAGGGGCCAGCCATCAAGAGACCCAGTACTTC; CDR3 protein: CASTTGASHQETQYF
clone size: once; V gene: TRBV25-1; D gene: -; J gene: TRBJ2-5; CDR3 DNA: TGTGCCAGCCAACTCGGGGGACAGTACCAAGAGACCCAGTACTTC; CDR3 protein: CASQLGGQYQETQYF
clone size: -; V gene: TRBV2; D gene: TRBD2; J gene: TRBJ2-3; CDR3 DNA: TGTGCCACAAATCCGGGGTCGCGGGAGGGGTTTTCAGATACGCAGTATTTT; CDR3 protein: CATNPGSREGFSDTQYF
clone size: -; V gene: TRBV13; D gene: TRBD1; J gene: TRBJ1-4; CDR3 DNA: TGTGCCAGCAGCTTAAAACGTCAGGGGGCAACTAATGAAAAACTGTTTTTT; CDR3 protein: CASSLKRQGATNEKLFF
clone size: -; V gene: TRBV23-1; D gene: TRBD1; J gene: TRBJ1-5; CDR3 DNA: TGCGCCAGCAGTCAATGGGAGACAGGGTCAAGCAATCAGCCCCAGCATTTT; CDR3 protein: CASSQWETGSSNQPQHF
clone size: -; V gene: TRBV2; D gene: -; J gene: TRBJ2-7; CDR3 DNA: TGTGCCAGCAGTGGTAGAGGGTCCTACGAGCAGTACTTC; CDR3 protein: CASSGRGSYEQYF
clone size: -; V gene: TRBV4-3; D gene: TRBD1; J gene: TRBJ1-2; CDR3 DNA: TGCGCCAGCAGCCAGGAGACAGGGGGAGCTAACTATGGCTACACCTTC; CDR3 protein: CASSQETGGANYGYTF
clone size: -; V gene: TRBV9; D gene: -; J gene: TRBJ2-7; CDR3 DNA: TGTGCCAGCAGCGTAGACGGGAAAAGACAGGACGAGCAGTACTTC; CDR3 protein: CASSVDGKRQDEQYF
clone size: -; V gene: TRBV19; D gene: -; J gene: TRBJ2-7; CDR3 DNA: TGTGCCAGTAGTATTGGGCAGGGTGTTAACGAGCAGTACTTC; CDR3 protein: CASSIGQGVNEQYF
clone size: -; V gene: TRBV7-3; D gene: -; J gene: TRBJ2-5; CDR3 DNA: TGTGCCAGCAGCTTAAGGCTAGCGCCTCAAGAGACCCAGTACTTC; CDR3 protein: CASSLRLAPQETQYF
clone size: -; V gene: TRBV9; D gene: TRBD1; J gene: TRBJ2-1; CDR3 DNA: TGTGCCAGCAGCCCCGAAGGGGACAGATACAATGAGCAGTTCTTC; CDR3 protein: CASSPEGDRYNEQFF
clone size: -; V gene: TRBV15; D gene: -; J gene: TRBJ1-4; CDR3 DNA: TGTGCCACCAGCCCCAGGGGTGAAAAACTGTTTTTT; CDR3 protein: CATSPRGEKLFF
clone size: -; V gene: TRBV15; D gene: TRBD2; J gene: TRBJ2-7; CDR3 DNA: TGTGCCACCAGCAGAGCTGCGGCGGGAGGGCCCCGCTTCTACGAGCAGTACTTC; CDR3 protein: CATSRAAAGGPRFYEQYF
clone size: once; V gene: TRBV19; D gene: -; J gene: TRBJ1-1; CDR3 DNA: TGTGCCAGTACTATTCGCTCGGACACTGAAGCTTTCTTT; CDR3 protein: CASTIRSDTEAFF
clone size: -; V gene: TRBV5-1; D gene: TRBD2; J gene: TRBJ2-3; CDR3 DNA: TGCGCCAGCAGCCTGGGACTAGCGGGAGCGCTAGATACGCAGTATTTT; CDR3 protein: CASSLGLAGALDTQYF
clone size: once; V gene: TRBV9; D gene: TRBD2; J gene: TRBJ2-1; CDR3 DNA: TGTGCCAGCAGCGACTCCGGGACTAGCTATGAGCAGTTCTTC; CDR3 protein: CASSDSGTSYEQFF
clone size: -; V gene: TRBV15; D gene: TRBD2; J gene: TRBJ2-2; CDR3 DNA: TGTGCCACCAGCACGGAAGGGACTAGCGGTCCGGTGAACACCGGGGAGCTGTTTTTT; CDR3 protein: CATSTEGTSGPVNTGELFF
clone size: -; V gene: TRBV11-2; D gene: TRBD2; J gene: TRBJ2-5; CDR3 DNA: TGTGCCAGCAGCTTACCTGAGAGCGGGATTGAAGAGACCCAGTACTTC; CDR3 protein: CASSLPESGIEETQYF
clone size: -; V gene: TRBV15; D gene: -; J gene: TRBJ1-2; CDR3 DNA: TGTGCCACCAGTGAAGAAGTCCCTGCGGCTGGCTACACCTTC; CDR3 protein: CATSEEVPAAGYTF
clone size: -; V gene: TRBV7-3; D gene: TRBD1; J gene: TRBJ1-2; CDR3 DNA: TGTGCCAGCAGCCACACAGGGGGTGGGGGCTACACCTTC; CDR3 protein: CASSHTGGGGYTF
clone size: -; V gene: TRBV4-3; D gene: -; J gene: TRBJ2-7; CDR3 DNA: TGCGCCAGCAGCCAATTCTCGATGGAGAACGAGCAGTACTTC; CDR3 protein: CASSQFSMENEQYF
clone size: few; V gene: TRBV9; D gene: -; J gene: TRBJ1-1; CDR3 DNA: TGTGCCAGCAGCTCCACCCCGGGGACTGAAGCTTTCTTT; CDR3 protein: CASSSTPGTEAFF
clone size: -; V gene: TRBV19; D gene: -; J gene: TRBJ1-5; CDR3 DNA: TGTGCCAGTAGTATCGGGGTCTGGGGATTCTATAGCAATCAGCCCCAGCATTTT; CDR3 protein: CASSIGVWGFYSNQPQHF
clone size: -; V gene: TRBV18; D gene: TRBD1; J gene: TRBJ2-7; CDR3 DNA: TGTGCCAGCTCACCACGGGACAGGGCCTCCTACGAGCAGTACTTC; CDR3 protein: CASSPRDRASYEQYF
clone size: medium-sized; V gene: TRBV6-5; D gene: TRBD1; J gene: TRBJ2-7; CDR3 DNA: TGTGCCAGCAGTTACTCGGTTGGGACAGGGAGCAGCGAGCAGTACTTC; CDR3 protein: CASSYSVGTGSSEQYF
clone size: -; V gene: TRBV4-3; D gene: -; J gene: TRBJ2-7; CDR3 DNA: TGCGCCAGCAGCCAAGAGAGGGCAGTAGACTCCTACGAGCAGTACTTC; CDR3 protein: CASSQERAVDSYEQYF
clone size: -; V gene: TRBV28; D gene: TRBD1; J gene: TRBJ1-2; CDR3 DNA: TGTGCCAGCAGTTTCGGTTGGGACAGTAACTATGGCTACACCTTC; CDR3 protein: CASSFGWDSNYGYTF
clone size: -; V gene: TRBV6-1; D gene: TRBD2; J gene: TRBJ2-5; CDR3 DNA: TGTGCCAGCAGTGAAGGACTAGCGGGACGGGGAGAGACCCAGTACTTC; CDR3 protein: CASSEGLAGRGETQYF